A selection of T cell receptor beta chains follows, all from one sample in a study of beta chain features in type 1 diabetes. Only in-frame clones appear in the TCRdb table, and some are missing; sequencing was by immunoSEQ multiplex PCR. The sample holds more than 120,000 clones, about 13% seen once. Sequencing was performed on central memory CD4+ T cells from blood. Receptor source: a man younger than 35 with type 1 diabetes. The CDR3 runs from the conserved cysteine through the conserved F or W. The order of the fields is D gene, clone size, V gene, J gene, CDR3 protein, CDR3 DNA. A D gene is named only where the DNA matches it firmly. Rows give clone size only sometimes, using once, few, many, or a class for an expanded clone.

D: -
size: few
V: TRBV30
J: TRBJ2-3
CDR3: CAWSREGGHHF
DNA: TGTGCCTGGAGTAGGGAGGGGGGGCATCATTTT

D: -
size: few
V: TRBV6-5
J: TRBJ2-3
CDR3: CASSYSSMITDTQYF
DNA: TGTGCCAGCAGTTACTCAAGCATGATCACAGATACGCAGTATTTT

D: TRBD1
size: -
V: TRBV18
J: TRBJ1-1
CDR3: CASSPEGATEAFF
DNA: TGTGCCAGCTCACCGGAGGGGGCCACTGAAGCTTTCTTT

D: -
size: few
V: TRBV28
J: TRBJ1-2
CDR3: CASRIYQGYGYTF
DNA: TGTGCCAGCAGGATCTATCAGGGGTACGGCTACACCTTC

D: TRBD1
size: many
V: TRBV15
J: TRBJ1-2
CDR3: CATSHGQGYGYTF
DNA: TGTGCCACCAGCCACGGACAGGGCTACGGCTACACCTTC

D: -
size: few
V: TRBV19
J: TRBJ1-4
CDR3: CASAGTNEKLFF
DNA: TGTGCCAGCGCTGGGACAAATGAAAAACTGTTTTTT

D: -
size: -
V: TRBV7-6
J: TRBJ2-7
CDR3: CASSSNTGTSTKQYF
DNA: TGTGCCAGCAGCTCCAACACCGGGACATCGACTAAGCAGTACTTC

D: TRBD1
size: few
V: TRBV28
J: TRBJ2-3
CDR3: CASSFGTVRDTQYF
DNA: TGTGCCAGCAGTTTTGGGACAGTTCGAGATACGCAGTATTTT

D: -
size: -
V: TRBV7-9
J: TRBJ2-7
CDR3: CASSFRGAYEQYF
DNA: TGTGCCAGCAGCTTCAGGGGCGCCTACGAGCAGTACTTC

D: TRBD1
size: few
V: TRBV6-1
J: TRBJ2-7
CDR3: CASSENPFGTGGVVQYF
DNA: TGTGCCAGCAGTGAAAATCCTTTCGGGACAGGGGGCGTAGTGCAGTACTTC

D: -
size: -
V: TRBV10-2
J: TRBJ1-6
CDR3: CASSESGQGDSPLHF
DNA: TGCGCCAGCAGTGAGTCGGGGCAGGGTGATTCACCCCTCCACTTT

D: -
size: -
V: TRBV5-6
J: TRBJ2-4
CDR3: CASNFRNIQYF
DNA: TGTGCCAGCAACTTCCGAAACATTCAGTACTTC

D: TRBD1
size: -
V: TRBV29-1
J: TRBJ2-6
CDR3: CSVGDSFSGANVLTF
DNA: TGCAGCGTTGGGGACAGCTTCTCTGGGGCCAACGTCCTGACTTTC

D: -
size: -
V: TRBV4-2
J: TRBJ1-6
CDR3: CASSHFGGQNSPLHF
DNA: TGTGCCAGCAGTCATTTCGGAGGACAGAATTCACCCCTCCACTTT

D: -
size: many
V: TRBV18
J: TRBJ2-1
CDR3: CASSPWGIGSYNEQFF
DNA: TGTGCCAGCTCACCGTGGGGAATAGGCTCCTACAATGAGCAGTTCTTC

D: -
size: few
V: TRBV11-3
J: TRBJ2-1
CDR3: CASSLSLNEQFF
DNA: TGTGCCAGCAGCTTATCACTCAATGAGCAGTTCTTC

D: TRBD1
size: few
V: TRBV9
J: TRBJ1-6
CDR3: CASSDRQGLVPLHF
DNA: TGTGCCAGCAGCGACCGACAGGGTCTGGTCCCCCTCCACTTT

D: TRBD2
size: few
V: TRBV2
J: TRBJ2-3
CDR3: CASTLGGYTDTQYF
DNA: TGTGCCAGCACCCTGGGGGGGTACACAGATACGCAGTATTTT

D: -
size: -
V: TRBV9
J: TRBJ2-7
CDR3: CASSVAAGAAYEQYF
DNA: TGTGCCAGCAGCGTAGCGGCCGGGGCGGCATACGAGCAGTACTTC

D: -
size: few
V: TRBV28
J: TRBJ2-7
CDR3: CASSPETTSTYEQYF
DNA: TGTGCCAGCAGTCCCGAAACAACAAGTACCTACGAGCAGTACTTC

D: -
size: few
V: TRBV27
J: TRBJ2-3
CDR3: CASQRQGTDTQYF
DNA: TGTGCCAGCCAGCGGCAGGGCACAGATACGCAGTATTTT

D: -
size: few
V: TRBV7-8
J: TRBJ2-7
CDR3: CASSLVPFYEQYF
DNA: TGTGCCAGCAGCTTAGTTCCCTTCTACGAGCAGTACTTC

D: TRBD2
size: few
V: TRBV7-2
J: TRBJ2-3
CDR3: CASSLGTSGGARDTQYF
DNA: TGTGCCAGCAGCTTAGGGACTAGCGGGGGGGCCAGAGATACGCAGTATTTT

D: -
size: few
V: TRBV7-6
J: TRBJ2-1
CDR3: CASSPSILAPKNEQFF
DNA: TGTGCCAGCAGCCCCTCAATCTTAGCGCCCAAGAATGAGCAGTTCTTC

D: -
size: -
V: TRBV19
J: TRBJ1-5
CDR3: CASSIKGPQPQHF
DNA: TGTGCCAGTAGTATTAAGGGTCCTCAGCCCCAGCATTTT